This T cell receptor beta chain was observed in a study of blood T cell repertoires in COVID-19. Study details: COVID-19 samples collected from the United States, Italy and Spain covered acute and convalescent phases. Sources were T cells, B-cell-depleted T cells, or PBMCs; the material itself was cDNA or gDNA.

Per the original methods: Amplified reference gene primers provided the basis for estimating nucleated cell counts. Only in-frame clones appear in the TCRdb table, and some are missing; sequencing was by immunoSEQ multiplex PCR. Clone size and V and J calls were adopted from that table, with D and trimming inferred from the DNA. This table holds about 140,000 clones, 82% found once. V was shortened by 1 base and J by 7 bases, with 4 bases between the two germline ends. The germline CDR1 and CDR2 sequences are LGHDT and YNNKEL (reference sequence). This CDR3 spans 12 amino acids. The chain recombines TRBV3-1 (or the pseudogene TRBV3-2) with TRBJ1-4; D gene unclear. The receptor's source is a woman of 80 years or more with acute or convalescent COVID-19. Source material: peripheral blood. CDR3 coding DNA: TGTGCCAGCAGCCAAGTCTCTGAAAAACTGTTTTTT. It specifies CASSQVSEKLFF.